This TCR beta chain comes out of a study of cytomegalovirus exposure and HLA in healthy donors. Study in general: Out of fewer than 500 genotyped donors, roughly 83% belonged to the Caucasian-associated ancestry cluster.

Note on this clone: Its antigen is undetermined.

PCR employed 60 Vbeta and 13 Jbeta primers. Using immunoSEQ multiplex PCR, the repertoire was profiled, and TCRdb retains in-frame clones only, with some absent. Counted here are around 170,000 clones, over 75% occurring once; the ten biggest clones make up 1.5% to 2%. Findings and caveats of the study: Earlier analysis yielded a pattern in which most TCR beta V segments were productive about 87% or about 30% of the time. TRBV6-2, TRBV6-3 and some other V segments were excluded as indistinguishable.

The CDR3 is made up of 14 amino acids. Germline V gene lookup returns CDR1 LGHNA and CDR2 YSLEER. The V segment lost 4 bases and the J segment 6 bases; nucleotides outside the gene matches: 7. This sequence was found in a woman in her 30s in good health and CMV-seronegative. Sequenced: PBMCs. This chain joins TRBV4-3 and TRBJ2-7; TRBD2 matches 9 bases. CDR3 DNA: TGCGCCAGCAGCCCACGAGCGGGGGGTACCGAGCAGTACTTC. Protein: CASSPRAGGTEQYF.